The present T cell receptor beta chain was sequenced within a study of OX40 agonist ivuxolimab in advanced cancers. Study-wide background: Every 2 weeks, patients received ivuxolimab intravenously, dosed at 0.01 to 10 mg/kg. Study outcomes and limitations: The average count of expanded clones was higher among CD8+ T cells than among CD4+.

Blood was sampled at baseline, cycle 4 day 1, and cycle 7 day 1. The method was immunoSEQ multiplex PCR; TCRdb's version includes in-frame clones alone and lacks a portion of them. The sample lists approximately 99,000 clones; 86% were seen once. Concerning this clone itself: Its antigen is currently unknown.

Material: CD4+ or CD8+ T cells sorted from blood, obtained in a trial of the OX40 agonist ivuxolimab. The clonotype comes from an adult with an advanced solid tumor such as melanoma, head and neck, liver or kidney cancer.

The CDR3 DNA sequence: TGTGCCAGCAGTGGTAAGACACTTTACACTGAAGCTTTCTTT. It translates to CASSGKTLYTEAFF. J is TRBJ1-1 and V is TRBV6-5; D is unresolved. The CDR3 extends over 14 amino acids. Germline V gene data show CDR1 as MNHEY and CDR2 as SVGAGI. With 5 bases removed from V and 3 bases from J, the gap between germline ends came to 13 bases.